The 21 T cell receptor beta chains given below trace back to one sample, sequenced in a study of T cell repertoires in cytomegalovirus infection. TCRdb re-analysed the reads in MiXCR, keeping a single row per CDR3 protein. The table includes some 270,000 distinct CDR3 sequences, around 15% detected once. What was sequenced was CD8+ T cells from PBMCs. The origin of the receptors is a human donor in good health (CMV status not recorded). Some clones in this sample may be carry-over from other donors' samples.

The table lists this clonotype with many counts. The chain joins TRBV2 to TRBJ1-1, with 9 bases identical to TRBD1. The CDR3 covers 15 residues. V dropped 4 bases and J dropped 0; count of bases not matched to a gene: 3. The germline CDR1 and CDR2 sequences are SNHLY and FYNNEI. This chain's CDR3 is CASSVTGGLNTEAFF. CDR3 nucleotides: TGTGCCAGCAGTGTAACAGGGGGCTTGAACACTGAAGCTTTCTTT. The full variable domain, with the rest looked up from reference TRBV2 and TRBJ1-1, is EPEVTQTPSHQVTQMGQEVILRCVPISNHLYFYWYRQILGQKVEFLVSFYNNEISEKSEIFDDQFSVERPDGSNFTLKIRSTKLEDSAMYFCASSVTGGLNTEAFFGQGTRLTVV.

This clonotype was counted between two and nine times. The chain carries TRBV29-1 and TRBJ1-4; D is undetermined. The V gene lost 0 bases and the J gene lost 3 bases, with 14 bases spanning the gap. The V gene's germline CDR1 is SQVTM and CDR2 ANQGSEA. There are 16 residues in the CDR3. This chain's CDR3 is CSVEEAGGFANEKLFF. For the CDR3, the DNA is TGCAGCGTTGAAGAGGCAGGAGGTTTCGCTAATGAAAAACTGTTTTTT.

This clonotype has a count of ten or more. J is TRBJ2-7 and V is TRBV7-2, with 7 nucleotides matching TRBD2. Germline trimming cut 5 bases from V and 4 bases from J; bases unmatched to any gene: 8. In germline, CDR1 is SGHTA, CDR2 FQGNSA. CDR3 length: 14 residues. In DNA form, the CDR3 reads TGTGCCAGCAGCCCTTCTAGCGGAGAGTACGAGCAGTACTTC. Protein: CASSPSSGEYEQYF. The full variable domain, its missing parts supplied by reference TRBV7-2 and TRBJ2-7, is GAGVSQSPSNKVTEKGKDVELRCDPISGHTALYWYRQSLGQGLEFLIYFQGNSAPDKSGLPSDRFSAERTGGSVSTLTIQRTQQEDSAVYLCASSPSSGEYEQYFGPGTRLTVT.

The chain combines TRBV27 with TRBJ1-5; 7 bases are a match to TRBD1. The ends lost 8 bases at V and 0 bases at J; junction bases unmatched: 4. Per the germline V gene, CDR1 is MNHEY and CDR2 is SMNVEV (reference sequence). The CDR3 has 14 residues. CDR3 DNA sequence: TGTGCCAGCTCCAGACAGGGTAGCAATCAGCCCCAGCATTTT. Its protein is CASSRQGSNQPQHF.

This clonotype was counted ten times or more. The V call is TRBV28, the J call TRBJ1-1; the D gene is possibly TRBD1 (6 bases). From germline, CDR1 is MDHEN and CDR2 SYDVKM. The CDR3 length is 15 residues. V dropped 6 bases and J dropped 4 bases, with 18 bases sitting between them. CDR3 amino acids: CASRTNRDQGTEAFF. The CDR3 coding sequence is TGTGCCAGCAGAACAAACAGGGATCAGGGCACTGAAGCTTTCTTT.

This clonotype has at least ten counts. Here the CDR3 reads CAIGQRNTEAFF. DNA for the CDR3: TGTGCCATCGGACAGCGGAACACTGAAGCTTTCTTT. The chain employs TRBV10-3 and TRBJ1-1; D might be TRBD1 (6 bases). The CDR3 contains 12 residues. CDR1 and CDR2 (germline): ENHRY, SYGVKD. Trimming pared 8 bases from V and 1 base from J, leaving 8 bases between.

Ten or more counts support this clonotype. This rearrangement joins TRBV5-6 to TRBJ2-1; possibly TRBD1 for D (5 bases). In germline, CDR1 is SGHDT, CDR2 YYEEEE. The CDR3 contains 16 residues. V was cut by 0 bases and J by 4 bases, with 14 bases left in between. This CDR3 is CASSLAGRATYNEQFF. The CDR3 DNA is TGTGCCAGCAGCTTGGCCGGCAGGGCTACTTACAATGAGCAGTTCTTC. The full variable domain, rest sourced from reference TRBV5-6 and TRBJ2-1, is DAGVTQSPTHLIKTRGQQVTLRCSPKSGHDTVSWYQQALGQGPQFIFQYYEEEERQRGNFPDRFSGHQFPNYSSELNVNALLLGDSALYLCASSLAGRATYNEQFFGPGTRLTVL.

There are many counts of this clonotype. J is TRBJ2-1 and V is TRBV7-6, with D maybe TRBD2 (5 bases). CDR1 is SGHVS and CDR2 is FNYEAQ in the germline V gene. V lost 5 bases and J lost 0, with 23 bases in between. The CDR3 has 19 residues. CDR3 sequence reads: CASSPSGFNYPSSYNEQFF. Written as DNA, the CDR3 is TGTGCCAGCAGCCCGTCGGGGTTCAATTACCCGAGCTCCTACAATGAGCAGTTCTTC.

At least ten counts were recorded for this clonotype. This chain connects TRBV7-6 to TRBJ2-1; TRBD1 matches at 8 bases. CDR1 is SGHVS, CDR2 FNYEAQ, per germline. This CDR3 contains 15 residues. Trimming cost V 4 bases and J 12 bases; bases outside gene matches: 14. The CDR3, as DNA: TGTGCCAGCAGCTCCTATTCGGGGACAGGAATTGTGCAGTTCTTC. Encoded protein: CASSSYSGTGIVQFF.

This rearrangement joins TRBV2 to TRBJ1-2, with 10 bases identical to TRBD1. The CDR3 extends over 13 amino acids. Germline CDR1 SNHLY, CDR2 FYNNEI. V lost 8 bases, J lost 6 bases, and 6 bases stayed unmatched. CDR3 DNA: TGTGCCAGCCCGGACAGGGGGATCGATGGCTACACCTTC. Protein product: CASPDRGIDGYTF.

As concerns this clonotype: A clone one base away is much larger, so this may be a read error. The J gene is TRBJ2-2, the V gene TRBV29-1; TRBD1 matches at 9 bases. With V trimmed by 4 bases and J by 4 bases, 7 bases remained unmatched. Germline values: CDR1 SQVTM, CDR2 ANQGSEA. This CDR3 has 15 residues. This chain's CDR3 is CSVAGTGSSTGELFF. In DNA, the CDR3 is TGCAGCGTTGCCGGGACAGGGTCGTCCACCGGGGAGCTGTTTTTT.

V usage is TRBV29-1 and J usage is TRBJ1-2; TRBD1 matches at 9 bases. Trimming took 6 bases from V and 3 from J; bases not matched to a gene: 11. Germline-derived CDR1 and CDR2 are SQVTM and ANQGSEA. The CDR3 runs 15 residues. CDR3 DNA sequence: TGCAGCGTCGTGGGGTGGACAGGGGAGGACTATGGCTACACCTTC. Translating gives CSVVGWTGEDYGYTF.

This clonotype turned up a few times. The CDR3 DNA reads as TGTGCCAGTAGTATAGGGGTGGCCAATGAGCAGTTCTTC. This translates into CASSIGVANEQFF. This chain joins TRBV19 and TRBJ2-1, with D hard to call. Germline V CDR1 and CDR2: LNHDA, SQIVND (reference sequence). Trimming removed 1 base from V and 6 bases from J, with 7 bases in between. The CDR3 has 13 amino acids.

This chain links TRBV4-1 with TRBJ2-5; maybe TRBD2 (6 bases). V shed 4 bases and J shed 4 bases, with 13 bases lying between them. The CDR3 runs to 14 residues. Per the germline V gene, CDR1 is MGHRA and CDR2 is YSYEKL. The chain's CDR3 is CASSPRPAGETQYF. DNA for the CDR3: TGCGCCAGCAGCCCGCGACCAGCGGGAGAGACCCAGTACTTC.

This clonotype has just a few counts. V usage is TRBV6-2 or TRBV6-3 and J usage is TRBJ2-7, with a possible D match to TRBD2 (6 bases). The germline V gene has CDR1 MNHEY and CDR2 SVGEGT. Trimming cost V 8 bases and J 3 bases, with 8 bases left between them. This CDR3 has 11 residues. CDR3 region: CASGTFYEQYF. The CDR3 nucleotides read TGTGCCAGCGGGACTTTCTACGAGCAGTACTTC.

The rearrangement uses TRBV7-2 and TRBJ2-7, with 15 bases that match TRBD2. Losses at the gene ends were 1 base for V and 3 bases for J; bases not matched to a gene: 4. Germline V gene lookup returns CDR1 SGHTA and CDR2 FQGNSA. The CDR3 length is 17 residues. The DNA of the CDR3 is TGTGCCAGCAGCTTAGTCGGGACTAGCGGGGGGAACTACGAGCAGTACTTC. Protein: CASSLVGTSGGNYEQYF.

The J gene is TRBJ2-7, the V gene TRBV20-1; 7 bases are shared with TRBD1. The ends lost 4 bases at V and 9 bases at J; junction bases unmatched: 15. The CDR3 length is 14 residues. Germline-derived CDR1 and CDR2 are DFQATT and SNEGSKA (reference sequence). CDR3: CSAIPGQRGLGQYF. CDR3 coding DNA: TGCAGTGCTATCCCGGGACAGAGGGGTCTCGGGCAGTACTTC.

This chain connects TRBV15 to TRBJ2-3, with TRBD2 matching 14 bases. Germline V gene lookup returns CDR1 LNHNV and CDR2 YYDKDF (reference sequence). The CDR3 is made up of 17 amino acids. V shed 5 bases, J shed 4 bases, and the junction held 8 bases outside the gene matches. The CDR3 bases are TGTGCCACCAGCGACCCGGGACTAGCGGGGGTATCAGATACGCAGTATTTT. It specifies CATSDPGLAGVSDTQYF.

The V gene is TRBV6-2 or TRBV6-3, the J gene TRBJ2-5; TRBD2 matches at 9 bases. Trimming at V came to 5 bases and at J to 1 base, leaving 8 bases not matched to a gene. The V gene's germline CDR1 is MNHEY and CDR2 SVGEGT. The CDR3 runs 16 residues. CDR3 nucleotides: TGTGCCAGCAGTCGGACTAGCGCGGGACCCCAAGAGACCCAGTACTTC. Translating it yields CASSRTSAGPQETQYF.

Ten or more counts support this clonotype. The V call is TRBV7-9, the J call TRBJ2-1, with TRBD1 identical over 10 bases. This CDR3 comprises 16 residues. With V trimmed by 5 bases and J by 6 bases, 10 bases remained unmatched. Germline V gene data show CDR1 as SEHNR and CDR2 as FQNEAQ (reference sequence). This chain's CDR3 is CASSGTTGGRINEQFF. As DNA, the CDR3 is TGTGCCAGCAGCGGTACGACAGGGGGCAGGATCAATGAGCAGTTCTTC.

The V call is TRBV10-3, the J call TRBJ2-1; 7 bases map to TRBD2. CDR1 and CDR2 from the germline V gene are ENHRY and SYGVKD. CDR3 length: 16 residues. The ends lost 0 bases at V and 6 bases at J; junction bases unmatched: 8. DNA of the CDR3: TGTGCCATCAGTGAGTCAGCGAGACTAGCTGCCAATGAGCAGTTCTTC. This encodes CAISESARLAANEQFF.